This T cell receptor beta chain was recovered during a study of blood T cell repertoires in COVID-19. About the research overall: Spain, Italy and the United States supplied samples that represented acute and convalescent COVID-19. The analysed material was cDNA or gDNA that came from T cells, B-cell-depleted T cells, or PBMCs.

This clone was counted between two and nine times. The junction had 8 bases not matched to a gene; V was cut back by 5 bases and J by 4 bases. Germline CDR1 and CDR2: MGHRA and YSYEKL. This CDR3 has 15 residues. Profiling relied on immunoSEQ multiplex PCR, and the TCRdb table lists in-frame clones only, not all of them. The table has more than 150,000 clones, around 78% seen once. The gene calls are TRBV4-1 and TRBJ2-5; 9 bases match TRBD2. Sequencing was done on a sample of peripheral blood. The receptor was derived from a woman at least 80 years old with active or convalescent COVID-19. The CDR3 nucleotides are TGCGCCAGCAGCGTGCGGGGGGGCCAGAGAGAGACCCAGTACTTC. Its protein product is CASSVRGGQRETQYF.